This T cell receptor (beta chain) was identified in a study of monozygotic twins with inflammatory bowel disease. General observations from the study: The authors found no support for a single strong IBD-associated signal or clonotype. Among twins, concordant and discordant pairs did not differ in repertoire similarity, possibly from limited power.

Whole blood supplied total RNA, and T cells were not sorted. About this clonotype: The antigen is undetermined.

Per germline, CDR1 SGHRS and CDR2 YFSETQ. The CDR3 extends over 15 amino acids. In eight separate reactions per sample, cDNA was generated. Each CDR3 protein gets one entry in TCRdb, which reprocessed the 5' RACE reads and gives no DNA. This table lists 400,000 to 500,000 distinct CDR3 sequences. The chain has TRBV5-1 and TRBJ1-4. Sequencing input: blood. This clonotype was obtained from a human donor with ulcerative colitis or Crohn's disease, or a healthy co-twin of an affected twin (not recorded which). CDR3 protein: CASSLVAAENEKLFF.